These 17 T cell receptor beta chains were all obtained from the same sample, sequenced in a study of identical twins. TCRdb fed the 5' RACE reads into MiXCR, producing one record per CDR3 protein. Here the sample spans fewer than 500,000 distinct CDR3 sequences, approximately 24% being singletons. These data were also filed under a second study, of T cells expressing NK-cell markers.

The sample was CD4+ T cells sorted from blood. The receptors here all came from a woman younger than 35 in good health.

This clonotype appeared many times. J is TRBJ2-5 and V is TRBV29-1; 7 bases agree with TRBD1. Germline CDR1 SQVTM, CDR2 ANQGSEA. Unmatched junction bases numbered 5, after V lost 5 bases and J lost 5 bases. This CDR3 comprises 12 residues. The CDR3 here is CSVQGGFETQYF. In nucleotides, the CDR3 is TGCAGCGTTCAAGGGGGCTTCGAGACCCAGTACTTC.

This clonotype was seen only a few times. The chain employs TRBV12-3 or TRBV12-4 and TRBJ2-1, with a tentative D call TRBD2 (6 bases). The V gene lost 5 bases and the J gene lost 4 bases, with 15 bases spanning the gap. This CDR3 region has 15 residues. CDR3: CASSPESRGYNEQFF. The CDR3 DNA sequence: TGTGCCAGCAGTCCTGAATCGCGGGGTTACAATGAGCAGTTCTTC.

The chain combines TRBV20-1 with TRBJ2-6, with D unresolved. Trimming took off 3 bases at V and 0 bases at J, with 9 bases between the two ends. Per the germline V gene, CDR1 is DFQATT and CDR2 is SNEGSKA (reference sequence). This CDR3 spans 15 amino acids. The CDR3 DNA reads TGCAGTGCTAGTGGGTCGGGCTCTGGGGCCAACGTCCTGACTTTC. This sequence encodes CSASGSGSGANVLTF.

J is TRBJ2-5 and V is TRBV12-3 or TRBV12-4, with 9 bases that match TRBD2. This CDR3 has 13 amino acids. V lost 7 bases, J lost 5 bases, and 5 bases stayed unmatched. CDR3 sequence: CASTGTSRETQYF. CDR3 DNA sequence: TGTGCCAGCACCGGGACTAGCAGGGAGACCCAGTACTTC.

This clonotype appeared once. The chain links TRBV27 to TRBJ2-1; D is possibly TRBD2 (6 bases). Germline CDR1 is MNHEY and CDR2 is SMNVEV (reference sequence). Between the trimmed V and J ends, which lost 3 bases and 8 bases, there was a span of 11 bases. The CDR3 is 13 residues long. The CDR3 DNA reads as TGTGCCAGCAGTTTCCAGACTAGGGATGAGCAGTTCTTC. Its protein product is CASSFQTRDEQFF.

This clonotype was counted only a few times. The J gene is TRBJ2-2, the V gene TRBV6-2 or TRBV6-3; 9 bases match TRBD2. The CDR3 consists of 16 residues. V gave up 6 bases and J gave up 4 bases; unmatched junction bases: 9. CDR1 and CDR2 from the germline V gene are MNHEY and SVGEGT. CDR3 DNA: TGTGCCAGCAGAGCCGGGACTAGCCTGCGCACCGGGGAGCTGTTTTTT. The encoded protein is CASRAGTSLRTGELFF.

This clonotype has more than one count but fewer than ten. V and J are TRBV4-1 and TRBJ1-5; possibly TRBD1 for D (5 bases). The CDR3 is 13 residues long. V dropped 1 base and J dropped 9 bases, with 10 bases sitting between them. Per germline, CDR1 MGHRA and CDR2 YSYEKL. CDR3: CASSQGRVTPQHF. The CDR3 DNA is TGCGCCAGCAGCCAAGGCAGGGTTACGCCCCAGCATTTT.

V gene TRBV5-1 combines with J gene TRBJ1-4; D is perhaps TRBD1 (6 bases). The CDR3 runs to 14 residues. CDR1 is SGHRS, CDR2 YFSETQ, per germline. Trimming took off 4 bases at V and 8 bases at J, with 15 bases between the two ends. The CDR3 loop reads CASSREPRGEKLFF. The CDR3 DNA reads as TGCGCCAGCAGCCGCGAACCTAGGGGGGAAAAACTGTTTTTT.

The chain joins TRBV6-5 to TRBJ2-2, with D unclear. In germline, CDR1 is MNHEY, CDR2 SVGAGI. The CDR3 is made up of 14 amino acids. Between the trimmed V and J ends, which lost 0 bases and 6 bases, there was a span of 8 bases. The DNA of the CDR3 is TGTGCCAGCAGTTACTCACGGCGCGCCGGGGAGCTGTTTTTT. Protein sequence: CASSYSRRAGELFF.

The V call is TRBV9, the J call TRBJ2-2; D is uncertain. Trimming pared 0 bases from V and 0 bases from J, leaving 9 bases between. The length of the CDR3 is 16 residues. CDR1 SGDLS and CDR2 YYNGEE come from the germline V gene. The CDR3 is CASSVGRRPNTGELFF. The DNA of the CDR3 is TGTGCCAGCAGCGTAGGAAGACGACCGAACACCGGGGAGCTGTTTTTT.

The chain employs TRBV7-9 and TRBJ2-5, with 14 bases matching TRBD2. The CDR3 is made up of 16 amino acids. In germline, CDR1 is SEHNR, CDR2 FQNEAQ (reference sequence). The V and J ends lost 3 bases and 5 bases, in that order; junction bases with no gene match: 5. The CDR3 loop reads CASSLTSGGADETQYF. CDR3 in DNA: TGTGCCAGCAGCTTGACTAGCGGGGGGGCCGATGAGACCCAGTACTTC.

The chain combines TRBV20-1 with TRBJ1-6, with D unclear. The CDR3 consists of 13 residues. Deletions cut 6 bases from V and 1 base from J, with 7 bases between. In germline, CDR1 is DFQATT, CDR2 SNEGSKA (reference sequence). CDR3 bases: TGCAGTGCCGAGAGGTCCTATAATTCACCCCTCCACTTT. As protein: CSAERSYNSPLHF.

This clonotype was counted between two and nine times. This chain connects TRBV20-1 to TRBJ2-2; D remains ambiguous. Trimming cost V 3 bases and J 2 bases, with 10 bases left between them. The CDR3 consists of 14 residues. Germline V CDR1 and CDR2: DFQATT, SNEGSKA (reference sequence). The CDR3 is CSASRGANTGELFF. The CDR3 DNA reads as TGCAGTGCTAGCCGCGGAGCCAACACCGGGGAGCTGTTTTTT.

A few counts support this clonotype. The J gene is TRBJ2-7, the V gene TRBV7-9; 8 nucleotides agree with TRBD1. Germline V lookup: CDR1 SEHNR, CDR2 FQNEAQ (reference sequence). The CDR3 has 15 residues. J gave up 4 bases and V 1 base, and 6 bases lay outside the gene matches. The CDR3: CASSLDPGGGYEQYF. The CDR3 region has the DNA TGTGCCAGCAGCTTAGACCCAGGGGGCGGATACGAGCAGTACTTC. Full variable domain (remainder filled in from reference TRBV7-9 and TRBJ2-7): DTGVSQNPRHKITKRGQNVTFRCDPISEHNRLYWYRQTLGQGPEFLTYFQNEAQLEKSRLLSDRFSAERPKGSFSTLEIQRTEQGDSAMYLCASSLDPGGGYEQYFGPGTRLTVT.

This clonotype was detected only a few times. The chain uses TRBV6-5 and TRBJ1-4; 11 nucleotides align to TRBD1. The junction had 6 bases not matched to a gene; V was cut back by 3 bases and J by 9 bases. Germline values: CDR1 MNHEY, CDR2 SVGAGI. This CDR3 is built from 15 residues. The CDR3 nucleotides are TGTGCCAGCAGTTATATCCGGGACAGGGGGAAAAAACTGTTTTTT. Translation: CASSYIRDRGKKLFF.

The rearrangement uses TRBV20-1 and TRBJ1-2; no clear D. The CDR3 extends over 11 amino acids. CDR1 is DFQATT and CDR2 is SNEGSKA in the germline V gene (reference sequence). V was pared by 1 base and J by 4 bases, with 4 bases between. The chain's CDR3 is CSARVLYGYTF. As DNA, the CDR3 is TGCAGTGCTAGAGTCCTCTATGGCTACACCTTC.

The gene calls are TRBV5-1 and TRBJ2-2; D is unclear. CDR1 SGHRS and CDR2 YFSETQ come from the germline V gene. This CDR3 has 14 residues. Trimming took off 5 bases at V and 2 bases at J, with 10 bases between the two ends. The CDR3 bases are TGCGCCAGCAGAGGCGACGGAAACACCGGGGAGCTGTTTTTT. This encodes CASRGDGNTGELFF.